The 23 T cell receptor beta chains given below trace back to one sample, sequenced in a study of beta chain features in type 1 diabetes. The study reverse transcribed the entire isolated RNA, so it sequenced expressed TCRB transcripts. The repertoire was sequenced with immunoSEQ multiplex PCR; TCRdb's copy has only in-frame clones and lacks some. The sample records approximately 400,000 clones, less than 15% being singletons. The sequencing sample was made of naive CD4+ T cells from blood. All receptors derive from a woman between 18 and 29 years old in good health.

V is TRBV29-1 and J is TRBJ2-7; 7 nucleotides agree with TRBD1. The trim removed 6 bases at V and 6 bases at J, leaving 11 bases unmatched. This CDR3 contains 13 residues. Germline V gene sequence: CDR1 SQVTM, CDR2 ANQGSEA. In DNA form, the CDR3 reads TGCAGCGTCAGTATCTCCACAGGGGCCGAGCAGTACTTC. Translating gives CSVSISTGAEQYF.

The chain recombines TRBV5-1 with TRBJ1-5; D is possibly TRBD1 (6 bases). Per the germline V gene, CDR1 is SGHRS and CDR2 is YFSETQ. Deletions cut 6 bases from V and 1 base from J, with 14 bases between. The CDR3 extends over 15 amino acids. The CDR3 region is CASKPGAQSNQPQHF. In DNA form, the CDR3 reads TGCGCCAGCAAACCAGGGGCGCAAAGCAATCAGCCCCAGCATTTT. The variable domain in full, with the rest retrieved from reference TRBV5-1 and TRBJ1-5, is KAGVTQTPRYLIKTRGQQVTLSCSPISGHRSVSWYQQTPGQGLQFLFEYFSETQRNKGNFPGRFSGRQFSNSRSEMNVSTLELGDSALYLCASKPGAQSNQPQHFGDGTRLSIL.

This clone was counted a few times. The chain uses TRBV6-5 and TRBJ1-2; a weak D match, TRBD1 (6 bases). This CDR3 region has 14 residues. Trimming removed 7 bases from V and 4 bases from J, with 16 bases in between. Germline-derived CDR1 and CDR2 are MNHEY and SVGAGI. The CDR3 loop is CASTLLTGPYGYTF. The CDR3 nucleotides read TGTGCCAGCACCCTATTGACAGGTCCCTATGGCTACACCTTC.

This clone has only a few counts. V usage is TRBV9 and J usage is TRBJ2-5; no clear D. Germline CDR1 is SGDLS and CDR2 is YYNGEE. V was trimmed by 0 bases and J by 5 bases, leaving 14 bases between them. CDR3 length: 15 residues. The CDR3 nucleotides read TGTGCCAGCAGCGTAGATCTGTTGCCCGGGGAGACCCAGTACTTC. It yields the protein CASSVDLLPGETQYF.

The V gene is TRBV30, the J gene TRBJ1-5; maybe TRBD1 (5 bases). The V end lost 2 bases, the J end lost 6 bases, and 11 bases lay between the germline ends. The CDR3 sequence is 13 residues long. The V gene's germline CDR1 is GTSNPN and CDR2 SVGIG (reference sequence). The CDR3 here is CAWSLQEGQPQHF. The CDR3 nucleotides are TGTGCCTGGAGTCTACAGGAGGGTCAGCCCCAGCATTTT.

This clone was counted between two and nine times. V and J are TRBV30 and TRBJ2-1; 12 nucleotides align to TRBD2. This CDR3 contains 15 residues. In germline, CDR1 is GTSNPN, CDR2 SVGIG (reference sequence). Unmatched junction bases numbered 4, after V lost 0 bases and J lost 7 bases. The CDR3 DNA is TGTGCCTGGAGTGTAAAGCTAGCGGGAGGGAATGAGCAGTTCTTC. Its protein is CAWSVKLAGGNEQFF.

The V and J genes are TRBV7-2 and TRBJ2-7; D unclear. The CDR3 extends over 16 amino acids. V dropped 1 base and J dropped 3 bases, with 16 bases sitting between them. Per germline, CDR1 SGHTA and CDR2 FQGNSA. This CDR3 reads CASSLGTLGRNYEQYF. The DNA for the CDR3 is TGTGCCAGCAGCTTAGGCACGCTCGGCAGGAACTACGAGCAGTACTTC.

The rearrangement joins TRBV9 to TRBJ2-7, with 7 positions matching TRBD1. This CDR3 has 15 residues. Germline loops: CDR1 SGDLS, CDR2 YYNGEE. V shed 4 bases and J 4 bases; nucleotides not matched to a gene: 11. Written as DNA, the CDR3 is TGTGCCAGCAGCCCGACAGGGCATTCGGGTTACGAGCAGTACTTC. Protein: CASSPTGHSGYEQYF.

V is TRBV30 and J is TRBJ2-3, with 12 bases that match TRBD2. From germline, CDR1 is GTSNPN and CDR2 SVGIG (reference sequence). The J segment lost 3 bases and the V segment lost 5 bases, leaving 6 bases of the junction unmatched. This CDR3 is 15 amino acids long. CDR3 DNA sequence: TGTGCCTGGCAAAGACTAGCGGGGGAGACAGATACGCAGTATTTT. Its protein product is CAWQRLAGETDTQYF.

This clone was counted between two and nine times. CDR3 DNA sequence: TGTGCCTGGACCCTAAGGGACAGCTATGGCTACACCTTC. Translating gives CAWTLRDSYGYTF. The J gene is TRBJ1-2, the V gene TRBV30; 7 bases are a match to TRBD1. With 4 bases clipped from V and 4 bases from J, the junction kept 6 bases outside the gene matches. The CDR3 totals 13 residues. Germline V gene data show CDR1 as GTSNPN and CDR2 as SVGIG (reference sequence). The complete variable domain, with remaining parts taken from reference TRBV30 and TRBJ1-2, reads SQTIHQWPATLVQPVGSPLSLECTVEGTSNPNLYWYRQAAGRGLQLLFYSVGIGQISSEVPQNLSASRPQDRQFILSSKKLLLSDSGFYLCAWTLRDSYGYTFGSGTRLTVV.

This clone was picked up a small number of times. This rearrangement joins TRBV23-1 to TRBJ1-2; D remains ambiguous. TRBV23-1 is an ORF; its function is uncertain. V lost 8 bases and J lost 5, with 24 bases in between. The CDR3 runs 16 residues. The CDR3 DNA follows: TGCGCCAGCGAATACCTCGAGGGCGCAGACTTATATGGCTACACCTTC. Translating it yields CASEYLEGADLYGYTF.

V and J are TRBV6-5 and TRBJ2-1; D might be TRBD2 (5 bases). The CDR3 sequence is 13 residues long. V lost 6 bases to trimming and J lost 10 bases, with 16 bases between them. Germline V CDR1 and CDR2: MNHEY, SVGAGI. Written as DNA, the CDR3 is TGTGCCAGCAGCCGGGAACCCCGACGGGAGCAGTTCTTC. Amino acids: CASSREPRREQFF.

This clone occurred a few times. The CDR3 is CSLTAYSTDTQYF. CDR3 DNA sequence: TGCAGCTTGACAGCGTATAGCACAGATACGCAGTATTTT. The gene calls are TRBV29-1 and TRBJ2-3; tentatively, D is TRBD1 (5 bases). Trimming shortened V by 8 bases and J by 0 bases, and 12 bases separated the two germline ends. Germline lookup yields CDR1 SQVTM and CDR2 ANQGSEA. The CDR3 length is 13 residues.

A few counts support this clone. Other DNA sequences in the same sample also yield this CDR3. The J gene is TRBJ2-5, the V gene TRBV30; 12 nucleotides match TRBD2. This CDR3 spans 14 amino acids. CDR1 GTSNPN and CDR2 SVGIG come from the germline V gene (reference sequence). J was trimmed by 5 bases and V by 0 bases; bases with no gene match: 1. In nucleotides, the CDR3 is TGTGCCTGGAGTGTGGGACTAGCGGGTGAGACCCAGTACTTC. Its translation is CAWSVGLAGETQYF.

This clone was seen a few times. This chain connects TRBV30 to TRBJ1-3, with D possibly TRBD1 on 5 matching bases. CDR3 size: 19 residues. The germline gives CDR1 GTSNPN, CDR2 SVGIG (reference sequence). V lost 0 bases, J lost 0 bases, and 21 bases lay in between. CDR3 nucleotide sequence: TGTGCCTGGAGTGTATATCCCACAGGACTAATACACTCTGGAAACACCATATATTTT. Its protein product is CAWSVYPTGLIHSGNTIYF. Full variable domain (remainder filled in from reference TRBV30 and TRBJ1-3): SQTIHQWPATLVQPVGSPLSLECTVEGTSNPNLYWYRQAAGRGLQLLFYSVGIGQISSEVPQNLSASRPQDRQFILSSKKLLLSDSGFYLCAWSVYPTGLIHSGNTIYFGEGSWLTVV.

This clone was observed a few times. The chain uses TRBV5-1 and TRBJ2-3; D gene unclear. The germline V gene has CDR1 SGHRS and CDR2 YFSETQ. Trimming left V 0 bases short and J 0 bases short, with 8 bases between. This CDR3 has 15 amino acids. In nucleotides, the CDR3 is TGCGCCAGCAGCTTGGAACAATCTAGCACAGATACGCAGTATTTT. As protein: CASSLEQSSTDTQYF.

J is TRBJ2-7 and V is TRBV2; 7 bases map to TRBD2. V lost 5 bases to trimming and J lost 3 bases; unmatched junction nucleotides: 10. The germline V gene encodes CDR1 SNHLY and CDR2 FYNNEI. CDR3 size: 15 residues. In nucleotides, the CDR3 is TGTGCCAGCAGTCCAGAGTCACTAGCGAACTACGAGCAGTACTTC. This sequence encodes CASSPESLANYEQYF.

The chain links TRBV7-3 to TRBJ1-1; no clear D gene. CDR3 size: 12 residues. The V gene lost 5 bases and the J gene lost 11 bases, with 15 bases spanning the gap. Germline V gene data show CDR1 as SGHTA and CDR2 as FQGTGA. CDR3 sequence reads: CASSPSTGLAFF. DNA of the CDR3: TGTGCCAGCAGCCCGAGCACGGGGTTGGCTTTCTTT.

A few counts support this clone. The V call is TRBV9, the J call TRBJ2-5; D is ambiguous. V was pared by 4 bases and J by 5 bases, with 12 bases between. This CDR3 comprises 13 residues. Germline V gene lookup returns CDR1 SGDLS and CDR2 YYNGEE. The chain's CDR3 is CASSIRLAETQYF. In DNA form, the CDR3 reads TGTGCCAGCAGCATCAGGCTCGCGGAGACCCAGTACTTC.

The chain couples TRBV27 to TRBJ2-3; the D gene is possibly TRBD2 (6 bases). The germline gives CDR1 MNHEY, CDR2 SMNVEV (reference sequence). The CDR3 is made up of 15 amino acids. The V end lost 6 bases, the J end lost 8 bases, and 21 bases lay between the germline ends. In nucleotides, the CDR3 is TGTGCCAGCAGGCGGGACCGGGGGTTTTCTGGTACGCAGTATTTT. This sequence encodes CASRRDRGFSGTQYF.

V gene TRBV28 combines with J gene TRBJ2-5; D is unresolved. The V gene's germline CDR1 is MDHEN and CDR2 SYDVKM. The CDR3 length is 10 residues. Trimming removed 4 bases from V and 5 bases from J, with 2 bases in between. As DNA, the CDR3 is TGTGCCAGCAGTTCGGAGACCCAGTACTTC. Amino acid sequence: CASSSETQYF.

The genes are TRBV14 and TRBJ1-1, with TRBD1 identical over 8 bases. Germline V CDR1 and CDR2: SGHDN, FVKESK. The ends lost 4 bases at V and 0 bases at J; junction bases unmatched: 4. The CDR3 contains 15 residues. This CDR3 is CASSPPGGLNTEAFF. The CDR3 region has the DNA TGTGCCAGCAGCCCCCCAGGGGGCCTGAACACTGAAGCTTTCTTT.

V and J are TRBV4-2 and TRBJ2-1; the match to TRBD2 covers 12 bases. Germline CDR1 is LGHNA and CDR2 is YNFKEQ. There are 16 residues in the CDR3. The ends lost 0 bases at V and 5 bases at J; junction bases unmatched: 2. In nucleotides, the CDR3 is TGTGCCAGCAGCCAAGAAGGGACTAGCGGGCACAATGAGCAGTTCTTC. Amino acids: CASSQEGTSGHNEQFF.